This T cell receptor (beta chain) was obtained from a study of blood T cell repertoires in COVID-19. The sample holds a few counts of this clone. Sequencing was performed with immunoSEQ multiplex PCR; in TCRdb, only in-frame clones are kept and a portion is missing. Of about 270,000 clones in the sample, 83% were seen once. This CDR3 is 16 amino acids long. The germline gives CDR1 LNHNV, CDR2 YYDKDF (reference sequence). The V gene lost 5 bases and the J gene lost 8 bases, with 21 bases spanning the gap. This TCR was sampled from a woman in her forties or fifties who had recovered from COVID-19. Sequencing was performed on peripheral blood. The V call is TRBV15, the J call TRBJ1-4; D remains ambiguous. CDR3 coding DNA: TGTGCCACCAGCGAAGATGGTCACAGCAACCGGGAAAAACTGTTTTTT. It encodes CATSEDGHSNREKLFF.